These 29 T cell receptor beta chains share one sample of origin, sequenced in a study of early T cells in non-severe SARS-CoV-2 infection. TCRdb reprocessed the 5' RACE reads via MiXCR and lists one record per CDR3 protein. The table includes about 63,000 distinct CDR3 sequences, approximately 13% detected once. Source material: whole blood. These receptor sequences come from an adult who was a healthcare worker with PCR-confirmed SARS-CoV-2 infection or an uninfected control (not recorded which).

In this sample, this clonotype turned up many times. This sequence joins TRBV10-3 and TRBJ2-3; the match to TRBD2 covers 14 bases. This CDR3 is 19 amino acids long. The V and J ends lost 3 bases and 2 bases, in that order; junction bases with no gene match: 10. Germline assignment: CDR1 ENHRY and CDR2 SYGVKD. CDR3 coding DNA: TGTGCCATCAGTGAACCCGGCCGACTAGCGGGGGGGAACACAGATACGCAGTATTTT. Protein sequence: CAISEPGRLAGGNTDTQYF.

This clonotype was counted ten times or more. This chain joins TRBV6-2 or TRBV6-3 and TRBJ2-6; D might be TRBD2 (6 bases). CDR1 is MNHEY and CDR2 is SVGEGT in the germline V gene. Between the trimmed V and J ends, which lost 7 bases and 0 bases, there was a span of 13 bases. The CDR3 totals 16 residues. Written as DNA, the CDR3 is TGTGCCAGCACCGGGGGACCTCTCTCTGGGGCCAACGTCCTGACTTTC. Protein: CASTGGPLSGANVLTF.

The rearrangement links TRBV7-9 to TRBJ1-5; unclear D gene. This CDR3 comprises 12 residues. V shed 5 bases and J shed 11 bases, with 13 bases lying between them. CDR1 is SEHNR, CDR2 FQNEAQ, per germline (reference sequence). The CDR3 coding sequence is TGTGCCAGCAGCCCGTGGACGGACTCCCAGCATTTT. As protein: CASSPWTDSQHF.

This clonotype came up many times. V gene TRBV10-3 combines with J gene TRBJ2-5, with 7 nucleotides matching TRBD1. With 4 bases clipped from V and 1 base from J, the junction kept 0 bases outside the gene matches. Looked up from germline, CDR1 is ENHRY and CDR2 is SYGVKD. The length of the CDR3 is 13 residues. DNA for the CDR3: TGTGCCATCAGTGGACAGGGCCAAGAGACCCAGTACTTC. Translated, it gives CAISGQGQETQYF.

This clonotype came up a few times. The rearrangement links TRBV12-3 or TRBV12-4 to TRBJ1-4; TRBD1 might be the D (6 bases). Deletions cut 6 bases from V and 5 bases from J, with 16 bases between. This CDR3 contains 15 residues. The CDR3 bases are TGTGCCAGCAGCCGACGGACAGAACAAAATGAAAAACTGTTTTTT. It encodes CASSRRTEQNEKLFF.

The CDR3 bases are TGCGCCAGCAGCCAGGGCAGGGGTGGTCAGCCCCAGCATTTT. Protein product: CASSQGRGGQPQHF. The chain is built from TRBV4-1 and TRBJ1-5; perhaps TRBD1 as D (6 bases). The CDR3 is 14 residues long. The ends were cut back, 3 bases at V and 6 bases at J, with 12 bases in the middle. Germline loops: CDR1 MGHRA, CDR2 YSYEKL.

This clonotype was recorded many times. The CDR3 loop reads CASSWGLAESTDTQYF. For the CDR3, the DNA is TGCGCCAGCAGCTGGGGACTAGCGGAGAGCACAGATACGCAGTATTTT. The chain carries TRBV5-1 and TRBJ2-3; 11 bases fit TRBD2. In germline, CDR1 is SGHRS, CDR2 YFSETQ. Germline trimming cut 3 bases from V and 0 bases from J; bases unmatched to any gene: 3. The CDR3 extends over 16 amino acids.

This clonotype came up a few times. The chain recombines TRBV7-2 with TRBJ2-5; D is tentatively TRBD1 or TRBD2 (5 bases each). The CDR3 has 14 residues. Germline-derived CDR1 and CDR2 are SGHTA and FQGNSA. Trimming removed 7 bases from V and 2 bases from J, with 14 bases in between. In nucleotides, the CDR3 is TGTGCCAGCAACGAAATGGGGGTGCAAGAGACCCAGTACTTC. It translates to CASNEMGVQETQYF.

The chain links TRBV12-3 or TRBV12-4 to TRBJ2-3; no definite D call. With 4 bases removed from V and 4 bases from J, the gap between germline ends came to 15 bases. This CDR3 has 15 residues. CDR3 nucleotide sequence: TGTGCCAGCAGTTCCCGGGCAAAAGGCCCAGATACGCAGTATTTT. Residues: CASSSRAKGPDTQYF.

This clonotype was counted at least ten times. The CDR3 sequence: CSVGQGSTEAFF. The CDR3 bases are TGCAGCGTGGGACAGGGGAGCACTGAAGCTTTCTTT. The rearrangement joins TRBV29-1 to TRBJ1-1; 10 positions agree with TRBD1. Germline V lookup: CDR1 SQVTM, CDR2 ANQGSEA. CDR3 length: 12 amino acids. V was pared by 6 bases and J by 4 bases, with 2 bases of the junction left unmatched.

This clonotype was detected many times. The rearrangement uses TRBV27 and TRBJ1-5, with 8 bases fitting TRBD1. Looked up from germline, CDR1 is MNHEY and CDR2 is SMNVEV (reference sequence). CDR3 length: 15 residues. The V and J ends lost 5 bases and 2 bases, in that order; junction bases with no gene match: 5. Here the CDR3 reads CASSLSGGRNQPQHF. The CDR3 DNA reads TGTGCCAGCAGTCTCTCAGGGGGCCGCAATCAGCCCCAGCATTTT.

Ten or more counts support this clonotype. V gene TRBV29-1 combines with J gene TRBJ2-3; TRBD2 is a possible D gene (5 bases). The CDR3 has 15 amino acids. Trimming stripped 3 bases from V and 0 bases from J, with 13 bases between. Germline V gives CDR1 SQVTM, CDR2 ANQGSEA. DNA for the CDR3: TGCAGCGTTGAGCTAGCCGGGCGAAGCACAGATACGCAGTATTTT. Encoded protein: CSVELAGRSTDTQYF.

This clonotype was found a few times. In DNA, the CDR3 is TGCAGTGCTAGAGCGGGTGGGGGCACCTACAATGAGCAGTTCTTC. It specifies CSARAGGGTYNEQFF. This chain links TRBV20-1 with TRBJ2-1; D may be TRBD1 (6 bases). The CDR3 consists of 15 residues. Germline values: CDR1 DFQATT, CDR2 SNEGSKA (reference sequence). V was cut by 1 base and J by 2 bases, with 12 bases left in between.

The CDR3 nucleotides are TGTGCCAGCAGACGGACAGGAGATCTCTACGAGCAGTACTTC. It specifies CASRRTGDLYEQYF. This sequence joins TRBV6-2 or TRBV6-3 and TRBJ2-7; TRBD1 matches 7 bases. Germline V CDR1 and CDR2: MNHEY, SVGEGT. V was pared by 6 bases and J by 3 bases, with 8 bases of the junction left unmatched. This CDR3 has 14 residues.

The gene calls are TRBV30 and TRBJ1-1; 7 bases match TRBD1. Losses at the gene ends were 5 bases for V and 0 bases for J; bases not matched to a gene: 6. Looked up from germline, CDR1 is GTSNPN and CDR2 is SVGIG (reference sequence). The CDR3 runs 14 residues. The CDR3 bases are TGTGCCTGGGAAAGGGGACAGATGAACACTGAAGCTTTCTTT. It is translated as CAWERGQMNTEAFF.

This clonotype was seen a few times. This rearrangement joins TRBV6-5 to TRBJ1-1; D is possibly TRBD1 (6 bases). The CDR3 runs 15 residues. Trimming pared 1 base from V and 1 base from J, leaving 10 bases between. The germline V gene has CDR1 MNHEY and CDR2 SVGAGI. The CDR3 is CASSYWGLKNTEAFF. The CDR3 DNA is TGTGCCAGCAGTTACTGGGGGCTTAAGAACACTGAAGCTTTCTTT.

This clonotype was found many times. This sequence joins TRBV27 and TRBJ2-3; no firm D call. The CDR3 extends over 15 amino acids. The V gene's germline CDR1 is MNHEY and CDR2 SMNVEV (reference sequence). The V end was cut by 6 bases, the J end by 2 bases, with 15 bases between. This CDR3 is CASSPDQRPTDTQYF. CDR3 bases: TGTGCCAGCAGCCCCGACCAGCGCCCCACAGATACGCAGTATTTT.

This clonotype came up many times. V is TRBV7-2 and J is TRBJ2-4; D unclear. From germline, CDR1 is SGHTA and CDR2 FQGNSA. The CDR3 consists of 12 residues. Trimming removed 5 bases at V and 8 bases at J, with 10 bases between. CDR3 sequence (DNA): TGTGCCAGCAGCCCCCTTGGGGACATTCAGTACTTC. This codes for CASSPLGDIQYF.

The chain combines TRBV20-1 with TRBJ1-2; D might be TRBD1 (6 bases). The CDR3 runs 15 residues. Trimming cost V 6 bases and J 1 base, with 18 bases left between them. The germline gives CDR1 DFQATT, CDR2 SNEGSKA (reference sequence). This CDR3 is CSAAHLGQNNYGYTF. CDR3 nucleotide sequence: TGCAGTGCCGCCCATCTCGGACAGAATAACTATGGCTACACCTTC.

This clonotype was seen a handful of times. The chain joins TRBV6-6 to TRBJ2-2; D unclear. The CDR3 runs 14 residues. Trimming pared 6 bases from V and 8 bases from J, leaving 16 bases between. The germline V gene encodes CDR1 MNHNY and CDR2 SVGAGI (reference sequence). The CDR3 here is CASSTITATGELFF. CDR3 DNA: TGTGCCAGCAGCACTATAACAGCAACTGGGGAGCTGTTTTTT.

This clonotype was observed many times. The gene calls are TRBV5-5 and TRBJ2-4, with D possibly being TRBD2 (5 bases). The CDR3 is 16 residues long. Germline lookup yields CDR1 SGHKS and CDR2 YYEKEE (reference sequence). The V gene lost 0 bases and the J gene lost 2 bases, with 12 bases spanning the gap. In DNA, the CDR3 is TGTGCCAGCAGCTTGGAAATCAGGAGGTCCAAAAACATTCAGTACTTC. Translating it yields CASSLEIRRSKNIQYF.

This clonotype was seen at least ten times. The chain links TRBV7-9 to TRBJ1-6; possible D gene TRBD1, 5 bases. Per germline, CDR1 SEHNR and CDR2 FQNEAQ (reference sequence). Between the trimmed V and J ends, which lost 5 bases and 7 bases, there was a span of 15 bases. The CDR3 length is 15 residues. As DNA, the CDR3 is TGTGCCAGCAGCCCCCTCCTGGCAGGGAATTCACCCCTCCACTTT. Its protein is CASSPLLAGNSPLHF.

This clonotype was seen more than once but under ten times. The chain is built from TRBV5-1 and TRBJ2-2; 7 bases map to TRBD2. This CDR3 comprises 18 residues. The V and J ends lost 4 bases and 0 bases, in that order; junction bases with no gene match: 12. Germline CDR1 is SGHRS and CDR2 is YFSETQ. CDR3 loop: CASSQSQRGPANTGELFF. The CDR3 coding sequence is TGCGCCAGCAGCCAAAGCCAGCGGGGACCTGCGAACACCGGGGAGCTGTTTTTT.

The sample holds a few counts of this clonotype. The V gene is TRBV7-9, the J gene TRBJ1-2; D is perhaps TRBD1 (5 bases). This CDR3 is 12 amino acids long. The V end lost 5 bases, the J end lost 7 bases, and 11 bases lay between the germline ends. The germline CDR1 and CDR2 sequences are SEHNR and FQNEAQ (reference sequence). The CDR3 DNA reads TGTGCCAGCAGCCCCCAGGGTTTTGGCTACACCTTC. Its translation is CASSPQGFGYTF.

This clonotype has a count of ten or more. The gene calls are TRBV11-2 and TRBJ2-7; D is uncertain. Looked up from germline, CDR1 is SGHAT and CDR2 is FQNNGV. Trimming took off 6 bases at V and 6 bases at J, with 24 bases between the two ends. The CDR3 consists of 16 residues. CDR3 region: CASRPTTGPLAGEQYF. CDR3 sequence (DNA): TGTGCCAGCAGGCCAACCACGGGCCCCTTGGCTGGCGAGCAGTACTTC.

This clonotype was detected ten times or more. The genes are TRBV6-2 or TRBV6-3 and TRBJ2-7; D unresolved. The ends were cut back, 7 bases at V and 0 bases at J, with 19 bases in the middle. Germline values: CDR1 MNHEY, CDR2 SVGEGT. CDR3 length: 16 amino acids. CDR3 region: CASTTQGSLSSYEQYF. The CDR3 DNA reads TGTGCCAGCACCACACAAGGAAGCCTGAGCTCCTACGAGCAGTACTTC.

J is TRBJ2-1 and V is TRBV11-2, with TRBD1 matching 9 bases. The CDR3 runs 16 residues. The V gene's germline CDR1 is SGHAT and CDR2 FQNNGV. J gave up 2 bases and V 1 base, and 3 bases lay outside the gene matches. The CDR3 nucleotides read TGTGCCAGCAGCTTAGGGACAGGGGCCACCTACAATGAGCAGTTCTTC. Translated: CASSLGTGATYNEQFF.

This clonotype was recorded at least ten times. This chain connects TRBV7-6 to TRBJ2-7; D ambiguous. Germline lookup yields CDR1 SGHVS and CDR2 FNYEAQ. V gave up 2 bases and J gave up 8 bases, with 16 bases separating them. The CDR3 covers 14 residues. The CDR3 region is CASSLSASPGQQYF. CDR3 nucleotides: TGTGCCAGCAGCTTATCCGCCAGCCCAGGCCAGCAGTACTTC.

Many counts were recorded for this clonotype. V gene TRBV19 combines with J gene TRBJ2-2; D is perhaps TRBD2 (6 bases). Germline CDR1 and CDR2: LNHDA and SQIVND (reference sequence). Trimming took off 7 bases at V and 3 bases at J, with 12 bases between the two ends. The length of the CDR3 is 14 residues. In nucleotides, the CDR3 is TGTGCCAGTAAGCCGGGGGTCTACACCGGGGAGCTGTTTTTT. The encoded protein is CASKPGVYTGELFF.